A single sample is the source of the 27 T cell receptor beta chains below, sequenced in a study of blood T cell repertoires in COVID-19. Profiled with immunoSEQ multiplex PCR; TCRdb holds only in-frame clones, not every one. The sample has 55,000 to 85,000 clones; 81% are singletons. The material sequenced was peripheral blood. The receptors were sampled from a woman in her 70s with acute or convalescent COVID-19.

The table lists this clone with many counts. The chain links TRBV5-6 to TRBJ1-6, with TRBD1 matching over 10 bases. The trim removed 3 bases at V and 13 bases at J, leaving 16 bases unmatched. Germline loops: CDR1 SGHDT, CDR2 YYEEEE. CDR3 length: 17 amino acids. The CDR3: CASSSSDGGTGVAPLHF. As DNA, the CDR3 is TGTGCCAGCAGCTCCTCAGACGGGGGGACAGGGGTCGCGCCCCTCCACTTT.

This sequence joins TRBV6-5 and TRBJ1-3; TRBD1 aligns across 7 bases. Germline CDR1 MNHEY, CDR2 SVGAGI. With 4 bases clipped from V and 3 bases from J, the junction kept 6 bases outside the gene matches. There are 15 residues in the CDR3. The CDR3 here is CASSFRQGLGNTIYF. The CDR3 nucleotides read TGTGCCAGCAGTTTTCGACAGGGCCTTGGAAACACCATATATTTT.

The table lists this clone with a few counts. The genes are TRBV30 and TRBJ2-3, with 7 bases fitting TRBD1. CDR3 size: 15 residues. CDR1 GTSNPN and CDR2 SVGIG come from the germline V gene (reference sequence). With V trimmed by 2 bases and J by 2 bases, 7 bases remained unmatched. Here the CDR3 reads CAWSPWDRLTDTQYF. The CDR3 DNA is TGTGCCTGGAGTCCCTGGGACAGACTCACAGATACGCAGTATTTT.

The chain is built from TRBV28 and TRBJ1-5; the D gene is possibly TRBD1 (6 bases). With 7 bases removed from V and 5 bases from J, the gap between germline ends came to 18 bases. From germline, CDR1 is MDHEN and CDR2 SYDVKM. The CDR3 has 15 residues. The CDR3 is CASTPGAGDHQPQHF. The CDR3 DNA is TGTGCCAGCACCCCAGGGGCAGGCGATCATCAGCCCCAGCATTTT.

This clone turned up a few times. V is TRBV4-3 and J is TRBJ2-4; D is possibly TRBD1 (6 bases). CDR3 length: 17 amino acids. Per germline, CDR1 LGHNA and CDR2 YSLEER. V lost 2 bases, J lost 3 bases, and 17 bases lay in between. The CDR3 DNA reads as TGCGCCAGCAGCCAAACCACACAGGGTTACGGCAAAAACATTCAGTACTTC. It translates to CASSQTTQGYGKNIQYF.

This clone was counted between two and nine times. J is TRBJ1-1 and V is TRBV2, with D perhaps matching TRBD1 (6 bases). The CDR3 spans 14 residues. The V end was cut by 2 bases, the J end by 3 bases, with 10 bases between. Germline values: CDR1 SNHLY, CDR2 FYNNEI. CDR3 bases: TGTGCCAGCAGTGAATTTTACAGGGACACTGAAGCTTTCTTT. Translating gives CASSEFYRDTEAFF.

This clone turned up a few times. The chain uses TRBV10-2 and TRBJ1-1, with 7 bases fitting TRBD1. CDR1 WSHSY and CDR2 SAAADI come from the germline V gene. The CDR3 extends over 14 amino acids. The V segment lost 5 bases and the J segment 6 bases; nucleotides outside the gene matches: 9. The CDR3 DNA reads TGCGCCAGCAGTCTCTCGGGACAGACTTCTGAAGCTTTCTTT. As protein: CASSLSGQTSEAFF.

This chain links TRBV19 with TRBJ1-5; D possibly corresponds to TRBD1 (6 bases). Trimming removed 6 bases at V and 5 bases at J, with 14 bases between. There are 14 residues in the CDR3. Germline CDR1 reads LNHDA; CDR2 reads SQIVND (reference sequence). The CDR3 DNA reads TGTGCCAGTAGCCCACAGGGTTACCATCAGCCCCAGCATTTT. Translated: CASSPQGYHQPQHF.

The V call is TRBV13, the J call TRBJ2-5; D unclear. The V and J ends lost 4 bases and 7 bases respectively, with 13 bases between them. This CDR3 is 13 amino acids long. Germline loops: CDR1 PRHDT, CDR2 FYEKMQ (reference sequence). The CDR3 bases are TGTGCCAGCAGCTCCCCTGAGTTAAGGACCCAGTACTTC. The encoded protein is CASSSPELRTQYF.

V is TRBV7-8 and J is TRBJ1-3; TRBD1 might be the D (6 bases). Germline assignment: CDR1 SGHVS and CDR2 FQNEAQ. V lost 5 bases, J lost 2 bases, and 10 bases lay in between. This CDR3 has 14 amino acids. The CDR3 sequence is CASSLRGTGNTIYF. Here the CDR3 DNA reads TGTGCCAGCAGCCTCAGGGGAACTGGAAACACCATATATTTT. The variable domain in full, completed from reference TRBV7-8 and TRBJ1-3, reads GAGVSQSPRYKVAKRGQDVALRCDPISGHVSLFWYQQALGQGPEFLTYFQNEAQLDKSGLPSDRFFAERPEGSVSTLKIQRTQQEDSAVYLCASSLRGTGNTIYFGEGSWLTVV.

The genes are TRBV9 and TRBJ2-7, with 11 bases lining up with TRBD2. Trimming removed 10 bases from V and 2 bases from J; junction bases left unmatched: 8. Per the germline V gene, CDR1 is SGDLS and CDR2 is YYNGEE. This CDR3 contains 14 residues. Here the CDR3 DNA reads TGTGCCTCCTCAACTAGCGGGAGTACCTACGAGCAGTACTTC. It yields the protein CASSTSGSTYEQYF.

This chain uses TRBV6-5 with TRBJ2-1, with 9 bases identical to TRBD1. CDR1 is MNHEY, CDR2 SVGAGI, per germline. This CDR3 has 16 residues. The trim removed 4 bases at V and 5 bases at J, leaving 9 bases unmatched. DNA of the CDR3: TGTGCCAGCAGTTTACAACAGGGGGCTGTCAACAATGAGCAGTTCTTC. It encodes CASSLQQGAVNNEQFF.

The sample holds a few counts of this clone. V usage is TRBV7-2 and J usage is TRBJ2-4, with 16 bases fitting TRBD2. Germline V gene lookup returns CDR1 SGHTA and CDR2 FQGNSA. J gave up 6 bases and V 3 bases, and 8 bases lay outside the gene matches. This CDR3 contains 18 residues. The CDR3: CASSFAGTSGRVGNIQYF. CDR3 DNA sequence: TGTGCCAGCAGCTTCGCAGGGACTAGCGGGAGGGTGGGAAACATTCAGTACTTC.

The chain has TRBV3-1 (or the pseudogene TRBV3-2) and TRBJ2-1, with D tentatively TRBD2 (5 bases). The CDR3 runs 15 residues. Trimming stripped 6 bases from V and 0 bases from J, with 12 bases between. Per germline, CDR1 LGHDT and CDR2 YNNKEL (reference sequence). The CDR3 nucleotides read TGTGCCAGCAGACGGAGCGGCCCCTCCTACAATGAGCAGTTCTTC. Translating gives CASRRSGPSYNEQFF.

The V gene is TRBV28, the J gene TRBJ2-3; TRBD1 matches at 10 bases. The V gene's germline CDR1 is MDHEN and CDR2 SYDVKM. V shed 7 bases, J shed 6 bases, and the junction held 7 bases outside the gene matches. The CDR3 loop spans 14 amino acids. Here the CDR3 reads CASTPTGGWDTQYF. Here the CDR3 DNA reads TGTGCCAGCACCCCGACAGGGGGCTGGGATACGCAGTATTTT.

The rearrangement links TRBV28 to TRBJ2-1; 9 positions agree with TRBD1. CDR1 is MDHEN, CDR2 SYDVKM, per germline. The CDR3 is made up of 16 amino acids. With 10 bases clipped from V and 4 bases from J, the junction kept 14 bases outside the gene matches. The CDR3 coding sequence is TGTGCCACTCAAATTCCCGGGACAGGGCCTTACAATGAGCAGTTCTTC. It translates to CATQIPGTGPYNEQFF.

The chain is built from TRBV5-1 and TRBJ2-3, with 10 bases lining up with TRBD2. This CDR3 has 17 amino acids. Germline loops: CDR1 SGHRS, CDR2 YFSETQ. V was clipped by 5 bases and J by 5 bases; unmatched bases: 14. The CDR3 DNA reads TGCGCCAGCAGTTCCGGCGAAGCGGGAGGGGCCGGAGATACGCAGTATTTT. Encoded protein: CASSSGEAGGAGDTQYF. The full variable domain, completed using reference TRBV5-1 and TRBJ2-3, is KAGVTQTPRYLIKTRGQQVTLSCSPISGHRSVSWYQQTPGQGLQFLFEYFSETQRNKGNFPGRFSGRQFSNSRSEMNVSTLELGDSALYLCASSSGEAGGAGDTQYFGPGTRLTVL.

Written as DNA, the CDR3 is TGTGCCAGCAGTTTCCCGGGAACGAATTCACCCCTCCACTTT. Translation: CASSFPGTNSPLHF. This chain links TRBV27 with TRBJ1-6; D remains ambiguous. V was cut by 3 bases and J by 7 bases, with 10 bases left in between. The length of the CDR3 is 14 residues. CDR1 MNHEY and CDR2 SMNVEV come from the germline V gene (reference sequence).

This rearrangement joins TRBV7-9 to TRBJ1-4, with 9 bases aligning to TRBD1. CDR3 size: 15 residues. Germline V lookup: CDR1 SEHNR, CDR2 FQNEAQ (reference sequence). Trimming removed 1 base from V and 6 bases from J; junction bases left unmatched: 3. The CDR3 loop is CASSLGDRAYEKLFF. The CDR3, as DNA: TGTGCCAGCAGCTTAGGGGACAGGGCGTATGAAAAACTGTTTTTT.

This clone was observed a single time. V and J are TRBV11-2 and TRBJ2-5, with D possibly TRBD2 on 6 matching bases. The germline gives CDR1 SGHAT, CDR2 FQNNGV. This CDR3 is built from 18 residues. Trimming left V 5 bases short and J 2 bases short, with 24 bases between. CDR3 bases: TGTGCCAGCAGCCCCACGATTGGGGGGAGTCCTCGACAAGAGACCCAGTACTTC. It translates to CASSPTIGGSPRQETQYF.

The V and J genes are TRBV19 and TRBJ1-4; D remains unclear. Germline CDR1 is LNHDA and CDR2 is SQIVND (reference sequence). With 5 bases removed from V and 0 bases from J, the gap between germline ends came to 7 bases. The CDR3 covers 14 residues. The DNA for the CDR3 is TGTGCCAGTAGTCGGAGTGCAACTAATGAAAAACTGTTTTTT. Its protein product is CASSRSATNEKLFF.

V usage is TRBV7-2 and J usage is TRBJ2-1; D remains ambiguous. Germline-derived CDR1 and CDR2 are SGHTA and FQGNSA. The CDR3 sequence is 14 residues long. Trimming left V 8 bases short and J 3 bases short, with 14 bases between. DNA of the CDR3: TGTGCCAGCTCCTCAGATCCTTACTACAATGAGCAGTTCTTC. Protein: CASSSDPYYNEQFF.

This chain links TRBV19 with TRBJ1-1, with 9 bases identical to TRBD1. There are 16 residues in the CDR3. The trim removed 5 bases at V and 0 bases at J, leaving 7 bases unmatched. Germline V gene data show CDR1 as LNHDA and CDR2 as SQIVND (reference sequence). The CDR3 DNA sequence: TGTGCCAGTAGTCGCGGACAGGGGTACCTGAACACTGAAGCTTTCTTT. This translates into CASSRGQGYLNTEAFF.

The chain is built from TRBV20-1 and TRBJ1-1, with a weak D call TRBD1 (5 bases). The CDR3 extends over 17 amino acids. Germline CDR1 DFQATT, CDR2 SNEGSKA (reference sequence). The V and J ends lost 3 bases and 5 bases respectively, with 25 bases between them. This CDR3 is CSASNMAGIIPGTEAFF. DNA for the CDR3: TGCAGTGCTAGTAATATGGCAGGGATAATACCCGGTACTGAAGCTTTCTTT.

The chain carries TRBV28 and TRBJ1-5; no firm D call. Between the trimmed V and J ends, which lost 2 bases and 6 bases, there was a span of 17 bases. The CDR3 runs to 16 residues. Per germline, CDR1 MDHEN and CDR2 SYDVKM. CDR3 sequence reads: CASSLMGRAEGQPQHF. CDR3 nucleotides: TGTGCCAGCAGTTTAATGGGGAGGGCAGAAGGTCAGCCCCAGCATTTT.

This clone was counted a single time. The chain couples TRBV7-6 to TRBJ2-6; D is perhaps TRBD2 (6 bases). V shed 2 bases and J shed 1 base, with 12 bases lying between them. CDR1 SGHVS and CDR2 FNYEAQ come from the germline V gene. This CDR3 comprises 17 residues. CDR3 protein: CASSLRAGRSGANVLTF. Here the CDR3 DNA reads TGTGCCAGCAGCTTAAGGGCGGGGCGGTCTGGGGCCAACGTCCTGACTTTC.

The rearrangement joins TRBV5-6 to TRBJ1-6; tentative D call: TRBD1 (6 bases). The CDR3 loop spans 14 amino acids. The germline V gene encodes CDR1 SGHDT and CDR2 YYEEEE. V lost 1 base to trimming and J lost 10 bases, with 12 bases between them. Written as DNA, the CDR3 is TGTGCCAGCAGCTTGCTACAGGGAGGGTCACCCCTCCACTTT. This codes for CASSLLQGGSPLHF.